This TCR beta chain comes out of a study of blood T cell repertoires in COVID-19. Here immunoSEQ multiplex PCR was the method, and the copy in TCRdb shows in-frame clones only, minus some. The table includes under 300,000 clones, around 88% detected once. The CDR3 contains 15 residues. J lost 7 bases, V lost 4 bases, and 7 bases had no gene match. Germline V gives CDR1 MGHDK, CDR2 SYGVNS. The V gene is TRBV25-1, the J gene TRBJ2-2; 9 bases are shared with TRBD2. The receptor's source is a woman aged 40 to 50 with acute COVID-19. The sequenced sample was PBMCs or T cells enriched from blood (not recorded which). CDR3 nucleotides: TGTGCCAGCAGTGGTGGGACTAGCCGGGTCGGGGAGCTGTTTTTT. It specifies CASSGGTSRVGELFF.